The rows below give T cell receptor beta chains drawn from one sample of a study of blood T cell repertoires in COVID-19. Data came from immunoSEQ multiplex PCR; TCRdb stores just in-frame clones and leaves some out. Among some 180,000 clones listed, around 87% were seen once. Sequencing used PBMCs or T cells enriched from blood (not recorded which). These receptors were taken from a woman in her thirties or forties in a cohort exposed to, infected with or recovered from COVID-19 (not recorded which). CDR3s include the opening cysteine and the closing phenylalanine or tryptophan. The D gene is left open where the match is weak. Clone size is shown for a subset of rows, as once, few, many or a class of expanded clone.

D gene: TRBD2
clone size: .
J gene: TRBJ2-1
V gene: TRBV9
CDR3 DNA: TGTGCCAGCAGCCTAGCGGGAGGGGCCCACAATGAGCAGTTCTTC
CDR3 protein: CASSLAGGAHNEQFF

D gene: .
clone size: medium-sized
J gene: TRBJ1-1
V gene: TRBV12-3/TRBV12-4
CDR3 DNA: TGTGCCAGCAGCTATCTAATGAACACTGAAGCTTTCTTT
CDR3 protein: CASSYLMNTEAFF

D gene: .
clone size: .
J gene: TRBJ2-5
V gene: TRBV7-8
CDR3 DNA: TGTGCCAGCAGCTTTTACAAGATACAAGAGACCCAGTACTTC
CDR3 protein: CASSFYKIQETQYF

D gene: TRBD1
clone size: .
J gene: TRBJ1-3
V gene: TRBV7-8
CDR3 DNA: TGTGCCAGCAGCTCAGACAGGGCTGGAAACACCATATATTTT
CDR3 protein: CASSSDRAGNTIYF

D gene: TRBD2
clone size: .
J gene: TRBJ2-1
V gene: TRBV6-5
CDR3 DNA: TGTGCCAGCAGCTTAGCGGGAGACGTCGACAATGAGCAGTTCTTC
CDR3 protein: CASSLAGDVDNEQFF

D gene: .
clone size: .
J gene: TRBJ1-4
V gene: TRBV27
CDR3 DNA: TGTGCCAGCAGTCCATTCAGACAGAATGAAAAACTGTTTTTT
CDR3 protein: CASSPFRQNEKLFF

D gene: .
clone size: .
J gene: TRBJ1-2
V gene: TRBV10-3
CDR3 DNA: TGTGCCATCAGTGAGTCGAAGTCCCGGACACATACCTATGGCTACACCTTC
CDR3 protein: CAISESKSRTHTYGYTF

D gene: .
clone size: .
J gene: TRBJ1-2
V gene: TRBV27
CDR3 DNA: TGTGCCAGCAGTTTAAGGGGCTATGGCTACACCTTC
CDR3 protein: CASSLRGYGYTF

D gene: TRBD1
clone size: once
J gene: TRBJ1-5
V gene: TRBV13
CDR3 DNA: TGTGCCAGCAGCTTAGGTACAGGGGGACAGCCCCAGCATTTT
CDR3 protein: CASSLGTGGQPQHF

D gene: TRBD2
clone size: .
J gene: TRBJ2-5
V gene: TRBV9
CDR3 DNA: TGTGCCAGCAGCGCATCTAGCGGGAGAGGTGAGACCCAGTACTTC
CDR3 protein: CASSASSGRGETQYF

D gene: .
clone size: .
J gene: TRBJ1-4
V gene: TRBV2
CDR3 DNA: TGTGCCAGCAGGGCAGTGGCAGGGCGGTGGGAAAAACTGTTTTTT
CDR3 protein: CASRAVAGRWEKLFF